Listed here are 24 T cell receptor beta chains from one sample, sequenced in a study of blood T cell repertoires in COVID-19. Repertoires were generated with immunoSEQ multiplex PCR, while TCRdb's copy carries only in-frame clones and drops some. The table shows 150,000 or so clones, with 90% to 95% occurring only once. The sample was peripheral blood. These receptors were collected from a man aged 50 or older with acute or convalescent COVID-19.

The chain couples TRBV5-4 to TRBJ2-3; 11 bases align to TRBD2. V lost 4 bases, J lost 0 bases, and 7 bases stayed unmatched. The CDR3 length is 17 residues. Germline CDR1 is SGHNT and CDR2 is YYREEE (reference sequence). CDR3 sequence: CASSMLLAGVSTDTQYF. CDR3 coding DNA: TGTGCCAGCAGCATGTTACTAGCGGGGGTTAGCACAGATACGCAGTATTTT.

CDR3 in amino acids: CAISEFPDRQGSTGELFF. The CDR3 DNA reads as TGTGCCATCAGTGAGTTCCCCGACCGACAGGGTAGCACCGGGGAGCTGTTTTTT. The genes are TRBV10-3 and TRBJ2-2, with 7 bases that match TRBD1. The CDR3 has 18 residues. V lost 1 base to trimming and J lost 4 bases; unmatched junction nucleotides: 12. Germline assignment: CDR1 ENHRY and CDR2 SYGVKD.

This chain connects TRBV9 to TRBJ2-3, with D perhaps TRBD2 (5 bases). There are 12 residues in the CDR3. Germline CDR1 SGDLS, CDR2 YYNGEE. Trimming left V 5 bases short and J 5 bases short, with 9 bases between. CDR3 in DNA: TGTGCCAGCAGTTCCGCGGGAGATACGCAGTATTTT. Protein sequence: CASSSAGDTQYF.

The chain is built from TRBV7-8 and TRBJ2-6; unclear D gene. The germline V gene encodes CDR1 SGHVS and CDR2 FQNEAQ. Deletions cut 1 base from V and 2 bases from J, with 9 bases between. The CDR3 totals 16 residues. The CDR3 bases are TGTGCCAGCAGCTTAGGTCGGGTTCCTGGGGCCAACGTCCTGACTTTC. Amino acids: CASSLGRVPGANVLTF.

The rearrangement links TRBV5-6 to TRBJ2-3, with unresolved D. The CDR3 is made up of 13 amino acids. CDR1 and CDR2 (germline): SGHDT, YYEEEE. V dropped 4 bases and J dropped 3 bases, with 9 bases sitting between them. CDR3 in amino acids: CASSPRQTDTQYF. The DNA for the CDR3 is TGTGCCAGCAGCCCCAGACAAACAGATACGCAGTATTTT. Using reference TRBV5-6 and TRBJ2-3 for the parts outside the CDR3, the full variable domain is DAGVTQSPTHLIKTRGQQVTLRCSPKSGHDTVSWYQQALGQGPQFIFQYYEEEERQRGNFPDRFSGHQFPNYSSELNVNALLLGDSALYLCASSPRQTDTQYFGPGTRLTVL.

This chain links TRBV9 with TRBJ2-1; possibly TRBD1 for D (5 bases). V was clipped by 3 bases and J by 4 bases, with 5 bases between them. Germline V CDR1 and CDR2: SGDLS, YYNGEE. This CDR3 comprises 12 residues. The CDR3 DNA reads TGTGCCAGCAGCGACAGGTACAATGAGCAGTTCTTC. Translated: CASSDRYNEQFF. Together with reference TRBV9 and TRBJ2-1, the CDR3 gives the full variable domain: DSGVTQTPKHLITATGQRVTLRCSPRSGDLSVYWYQQSLDQGLQFLIQYYNGEERAKGNILERFSAQQFPDLHSELNLSSLELGDSALYFCASSDRYNEQFFGPGTRLTVL.

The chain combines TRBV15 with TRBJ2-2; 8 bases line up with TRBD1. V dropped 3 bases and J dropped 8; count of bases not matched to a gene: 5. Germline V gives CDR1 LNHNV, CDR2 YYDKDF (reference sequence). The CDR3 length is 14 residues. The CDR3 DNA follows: TGTGCCACCAGCAGTTCAGGGGGCAGGGGGGAGCTGTTTTTT. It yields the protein CATSSSGGRGELFF.

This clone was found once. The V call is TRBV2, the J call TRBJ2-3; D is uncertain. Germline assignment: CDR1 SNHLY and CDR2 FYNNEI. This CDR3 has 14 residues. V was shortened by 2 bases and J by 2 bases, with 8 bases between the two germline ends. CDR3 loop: CASSENTLTDTQYF. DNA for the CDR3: TGTGCCAGCAGTGAAAACACCCTCACAGATACGCAGTATTTT.

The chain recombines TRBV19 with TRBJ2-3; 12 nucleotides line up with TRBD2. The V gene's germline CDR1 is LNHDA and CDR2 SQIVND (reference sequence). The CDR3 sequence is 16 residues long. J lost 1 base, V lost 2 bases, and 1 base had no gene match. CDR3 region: CASSIRLAGGTDTQYF. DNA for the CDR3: TGTGCCAGTAGTATACGACTAGCGGGAGGCACAGATACGCAGTATTTT. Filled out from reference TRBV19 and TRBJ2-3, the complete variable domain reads DGGITQSPKYLFRKEGQNVTLSCEQNLNHDAMYWYRQDPGQGLRLIYYSQIVNDFQKGDIAEGYSVSREKKESFPLTVTSAQKNPTAFYLCASSIRLAGGTDTQYFGPGTRLTVL.

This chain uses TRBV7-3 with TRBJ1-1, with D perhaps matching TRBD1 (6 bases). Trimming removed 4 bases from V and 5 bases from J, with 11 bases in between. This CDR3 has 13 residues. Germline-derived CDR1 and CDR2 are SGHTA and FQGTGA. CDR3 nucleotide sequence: TGTGCCAGCAGCTCCAGGGGCGGTACTGAAGCTTTCTTT. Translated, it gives CASSSRGGTEAFF.

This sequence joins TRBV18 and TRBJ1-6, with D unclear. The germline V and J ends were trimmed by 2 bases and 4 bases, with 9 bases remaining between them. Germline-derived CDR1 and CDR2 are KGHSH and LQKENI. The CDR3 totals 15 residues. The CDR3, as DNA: TGTGCCAGCTCACCAACCAGTCCTTATAATTCACCCCTCCACTTT. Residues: CASSPTSPYNSPLHF. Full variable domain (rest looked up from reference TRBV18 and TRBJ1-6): NAGVMQNPRHLVRRRGQEARLRCSPMKGHSHVYWYRQLPEEGLKFMVYLQKENIIDESGMPKERFSAEFPKEGPSILRIQQVVRGDSAAYFCASSPTSPYNSPLHFGNGTRLTVT.

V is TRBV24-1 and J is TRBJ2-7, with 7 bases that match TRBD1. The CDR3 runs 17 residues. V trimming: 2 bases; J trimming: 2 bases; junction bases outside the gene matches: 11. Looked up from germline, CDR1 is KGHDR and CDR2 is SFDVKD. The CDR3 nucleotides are TGTGCCACCAGTGATTGGGGACCGTGGGACAGTCCCTACGAGCAGTACTTC. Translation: CATSDWGPWDSPYEQYF.

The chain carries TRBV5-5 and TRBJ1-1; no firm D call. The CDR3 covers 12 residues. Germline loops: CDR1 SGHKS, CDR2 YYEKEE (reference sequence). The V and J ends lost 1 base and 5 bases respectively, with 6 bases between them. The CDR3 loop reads CASSLFLTEAFF. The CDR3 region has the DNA TGTGCCAGCAGCTTGTTTTTAACTGAAGCTTTCTTT.

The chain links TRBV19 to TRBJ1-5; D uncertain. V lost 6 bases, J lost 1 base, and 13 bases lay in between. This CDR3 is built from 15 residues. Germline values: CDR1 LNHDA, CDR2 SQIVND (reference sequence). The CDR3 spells CASSPPNRSNQPQHF. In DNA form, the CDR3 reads TGTGCCAGTAGCCCGCCCAACCGGAGCAATCAGCCCCAGCATTTT.

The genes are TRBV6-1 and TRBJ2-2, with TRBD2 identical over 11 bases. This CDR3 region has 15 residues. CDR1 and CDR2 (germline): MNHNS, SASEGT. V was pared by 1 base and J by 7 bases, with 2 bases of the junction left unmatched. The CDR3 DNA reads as TGTGCCAGCAGTGAAGGACTAGCGGGACTCGGGGAGCTGTTTTTT. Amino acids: CASSEGLAGLGELFF.

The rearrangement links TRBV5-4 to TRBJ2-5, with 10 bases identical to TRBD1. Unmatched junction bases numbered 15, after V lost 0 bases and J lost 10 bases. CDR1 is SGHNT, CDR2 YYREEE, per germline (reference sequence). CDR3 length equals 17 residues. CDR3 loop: CASSLEVGQGRTRDQYF. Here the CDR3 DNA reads TGTGCCAGCAGCTTGGAAGTGGGACAGGGGCGAACGAGAGACCAGTACTTC.

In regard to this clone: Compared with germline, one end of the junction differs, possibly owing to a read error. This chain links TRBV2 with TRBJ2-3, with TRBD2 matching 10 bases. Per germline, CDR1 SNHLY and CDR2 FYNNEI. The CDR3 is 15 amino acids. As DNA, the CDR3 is TGTGCCAGCAGGGAAGCGGGAGGGCGCCCAGATACGCAGTATTTT. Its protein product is CASREAGGRPDTQYF.

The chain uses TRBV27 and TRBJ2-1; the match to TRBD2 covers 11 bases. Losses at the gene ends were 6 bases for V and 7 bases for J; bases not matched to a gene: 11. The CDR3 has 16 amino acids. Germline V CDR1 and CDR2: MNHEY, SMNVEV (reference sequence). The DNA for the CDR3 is TGTGCCAGCAGCTCCCTGGCTAGCGGGAGGTTTAATGAGCAGTTCTTC. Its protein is CASSSLASGRFNEQFF.

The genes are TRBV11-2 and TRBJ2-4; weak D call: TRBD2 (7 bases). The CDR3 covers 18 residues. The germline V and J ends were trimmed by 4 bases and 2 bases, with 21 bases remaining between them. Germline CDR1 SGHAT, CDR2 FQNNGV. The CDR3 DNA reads TGTGCCAGCAGCTCTTTCTGGGGGGGCCGGTTATCCAAAAACATTCAGTACTTC. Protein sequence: CASSSFWGGRLSKNIQYF.

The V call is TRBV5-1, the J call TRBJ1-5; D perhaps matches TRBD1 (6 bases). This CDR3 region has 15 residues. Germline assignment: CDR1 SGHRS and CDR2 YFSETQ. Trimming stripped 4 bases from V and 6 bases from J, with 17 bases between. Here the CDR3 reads CASSPEGGLVQPQHF. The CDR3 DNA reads TGCGCCAGCAGCCCAGAGGGGGGGCTGGTTCAGCCCCAGCATTTT.

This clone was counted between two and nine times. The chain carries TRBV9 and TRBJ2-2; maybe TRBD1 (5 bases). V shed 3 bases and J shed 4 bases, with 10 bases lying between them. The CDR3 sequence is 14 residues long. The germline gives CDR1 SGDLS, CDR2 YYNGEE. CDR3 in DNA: TGTGCCAGCAGCGAGTGGGGCGGCACCGGGGAGCTGTTTTTT. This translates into CASSEWGGTGELFF. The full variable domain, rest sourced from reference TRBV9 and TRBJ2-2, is DSGVTQTPKHLITATGQRVTLRCSPRSGDLSVYWYQQSLDQGLQFLIQYYNGEERAKGNILERFSAQQFPDLHSELNLSSLELGDSALYFCASSEWGGTGELFFGEGSRLTVL.

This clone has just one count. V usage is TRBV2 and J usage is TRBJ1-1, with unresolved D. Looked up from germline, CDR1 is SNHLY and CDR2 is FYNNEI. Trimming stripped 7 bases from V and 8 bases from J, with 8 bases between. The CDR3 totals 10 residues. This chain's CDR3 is CASNGLEAFF. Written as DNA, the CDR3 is TGTGCCAGCAACGGACTCGAAGCTTTCTTT.

The CDR3 reads CASSLLLRQGYNEQFF. CDR3 bases: TGTGCCAGCAGTTTATTACTCCGACAGGGATACAATGAGCAGTTCTTC. This chain uses TRBV28 with TRBJ2-1, with 7 bases identical to TRBD1. The V and J ends lost 1 base and 4 bases, in that order; junction bases with no gene match: 7. CDR1 is MDHEN and CDR2 is SYDVKM in the germline V gene. This CDR3 contains 16 residues.

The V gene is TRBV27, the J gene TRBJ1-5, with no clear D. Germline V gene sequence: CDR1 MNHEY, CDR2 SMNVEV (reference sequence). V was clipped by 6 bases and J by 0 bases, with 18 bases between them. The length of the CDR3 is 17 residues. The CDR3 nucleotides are TGTGCCAGCAGCCCCAGGAGGCCACGAAATAGCAATCAGCCCCAGCATTTT. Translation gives CASSPRRPRNSNQPQHF.